One sample yielded the 3 T cell receptor beta chains listed below, sequenced in a study of chemoradiotherapy in HPV16-positive cancers. The protocol was immunoSEQ multiplex PCR, while the TCRdb copy is restricted to in-frame clones and leaves out a portion. Of fewer than 4,500 clones in the sample, around 94% were seen once. The specimen was collected from a patient who underwent chemoradiotherapy. The receptors were gathered from a human donor with HPV-associated anogenital cancer.

The chain has TRBV29-1 and TRBJ1-5, with D tentatively TRBD1 (5 bases). Per the germline V gene, CDR1 is SQVTM and CDR2 is ANQGSEA. This CDR3 is built from 14 residues. Trimming stripped 7 bases from V and 1 base from J, with 14 bases between. CDR3: CSAPRDGSNQPQHF. The CDR3, as DNA: TGCAGCGCCCCCCGGGACGGAAGCAATCAGCCCCAGCATTTT.

J is TRBJ1-2 and V is TRBV6-1; D not resolved. CDR3 length: 14 amino acids. Germline values: CDR1 MNHNS, CDR2 SASEGT. Trimming took 2 bases from V and 3 from J, leaving 10 bases between them. CDR3 sequence: CASSEPQRYYGYTF. For the CDR3, the DNA is TGTGCCAGCAGTGAACCGCAGCGGTACTATGGCTACACCTTC.

The genes are TRBV10-3 and TRBJ2-7, with TRBD1 identical over 11 bases. In germline, CDR1 is ENHRY, CDR2 SYGVKD. This CDR3 contains 13 residues. The V and J ends lost 6 bases and 3 bases, in that order; junction bases with no gene match: 1. The CDR3 DNA reads TGTGCCATCAGCGGGACAGGGGGCTACGAGCAGTACTTC. This translates into CAISGTGGYEQYF.